This passage covers 28 T cell receptor beta chains from one sample sequenced in a study of cytomegalovirus exposure and HLA in healthy donors. Both 60 Vbeta primers and 13 Jbeta primers went into the PCR. Repertoires were generated with immunoSEQ multiplex PCR, while TCRdb's copy carries only in-frame clones and drops some. The sample has fewer than 200,000 clones, 80% to 90% seen once. The sample taken for sequencing was PBMCs. These receptors all come from a man between 50 and 59 years old in good health and CMV-seropositive.

This chain joins TRBV18 and TRBJ1-1; D is perhaps TRBD1 (6 bases). The ends were cut back, 0 bases at V and 4 bases at J, with 12 bases in the middle. CDR3 length equals 15 residues. The germline V gene has CDR1 KGHSH and CDR2 LQKENI. CDR3 coding DNA: TGTGCCAGCTCACCACCGAGGGGGGGAGGCACTGAAGCTTTCTTT. This gives the protein CASSPPRGGGTEAFF.

The chain is built from TRBV7-2 and TRBJ2-1; 15 nucleotides match TRBD2. Trimming removed 1 base from V and 9 bases from J; junction bases left unmatched: 7. From germline, CDR1 is SGHTA and CDR2 FQGNSA. CDR3 length equals 17 residues. This CDR3 reads CASSLEGLAGGSSEQFF. CDR3 DNA sequence: TGTGCCAGCAGCTTAGAGGGACTAGCGGGGGGTAGTAGTGAGCAGTTCTTC. Using reference TRBV7-2 and TRBJ2-1 for the parts outside the CDR3, the full variable domain is GAGVSQSPSNKVTEKGKDVELRCDPISGHTALYWYRQSLGQGLEFLIYFQGNSAPDKSGLPSDRFSAERTGGSVSTLTIQRTQQEDSAVYLCASSLEGLAGGSSEQFFGPGTRLTVL.

CDR3 DNA: TGTGCCAGCAGAGAAGCGGGAGGGTCTACCTACGAGCAGTACTTC. This translates into CASREAGGSTYEQYF. The chain carries TRBV28 and TRBJ2-7, with TRBD2 identical over 10 bases. The CDR3 has 15 residues. Germline CDR1 reads MDHEN; CDR2 reads SYDVKM. With 6 bases clipped from V and 2 bases from J, the junction kept 7 bases outside the gene matches.

The CDR3 nucleotides read TGTGCCTGGGTGGACAGGAGAAATAATTCACCCCTCCACTTT. Residues: CAWVDRRNNSPLHF. V gene TRBV30 combines with J gene TRBJ1-6; 7 positions agree with TRBD1. The V and J ends lost 5 bases and 5 bases, in that order; junction bases with no gene match: 6. The germline V gene has CDR1 GTSNPN and CDR2 SVGIG (reference sequence). The CDR3 is 14 residues long.

DNA of the CDR3: TGTGCCAGCAGCGTAGGACTAGCCGCCAATGAGCAGTTCTTC. The encoded protein is CASSVGLAANEQFF. The chain employs TRBV9 and TRBJ2-1; 7 bases line up with TRBD2. Looked up from germline, CDR1 is SGDLS and CDR2 is YYNGEE. The CDR3 spans 14 residues. V lost 0 bases and J lost 6; bases outside the gene matches: 3.

This chain joins TRBV7-3 and TRBJ1-1; a weak D match, TRBD1 (6 bases). V dropped 2 bases and J dropped 0 bases, with 10 bases sitting between them. The CDR3 is made up of 15 amino acids. Germline lookup yields CDR1 SGHTA and CDR2 FQGTGA. As DNA, the CDR3 is TGTGCCAGCAGCTTACGAGGACAGATGAACACTGAAGCTTTCTTT. It specifies CASSLRGQMNTEAFF. The full variable domain, rest sourced from reference TRBV7-3 and TRBJ1-1, is GAGVSQTPSNKVTEKGKYVELRCDPISGHTALYWYRQSLGQGPEFLIYFQGTGAADDSGLPNDRFFAVRPEGSVSTLKIQRTERGDSAVYLCASSLRGQMNTEAFFGQGTRLTVV.

The chain joins TRBV7-2 to TRBJ1-4; a possible D gene is TRBD1 (5 bases). V was clipped by 1 base and J by 7 bases, with 13 bases between them. Germline CDR1 reads SGHTA; CDR2 reads FQGNSA. CDR3 length: 15 residues. CDR3 coding DNA: TGTGCCAGCAGCTTAGGACGGGGGAAACTTGAAAAACTGTTTTTT. Its protein product is CASSLGRGKLEKLFF.

This clone was seen a handful of times. The chain is built from TRBV4-2 and TRBJ1-1; 11 positions agree with TRBD1. The CDR3 is 17 amino acids. The V gene's germline CDR1 is LGHNA and CDR2 YNFKEQ. Unmatched junction bases numbered 7, after V lost 3 bases and J lost 1 base. This CDR3 is CASSQIGQGAQNTEAFF. In DNA, the CDR3 is TGTGCCAGCAGCCAGATAGGACAGGGGGCGCAGAACACTGAAGCTTTCTTT.

This clone has only one observation. One end of the junction does not line up with germline, which may come from a read error. The chain couples TRBV10-3 to TRBJ2-1, with 8 bases identical to TRBD1. The CDR3 is made up of 14 amino acids. Germline loops: CDR1 ENHRY, CDR2 SYGVKD. In nucleotides, the CDR3 is TGTGCCATCAGAGGACAGGGCTCCTTCAATGAGCAGTTCTTC. It yields the protein CAIRGQGSFNEQFF.

The chain couples TRBV6-1 to TRBJ2-4; D gene uncertain. The CDR3 sequence is 16 residues long. The V and J ends lost 0 bases and 0 bases respectively, with 9 bases between them. CDR1 MNHNS and CDR2 SASEGT come from the germline V gene. CDR3 in DNA: TGTGCCAGCAGTGAAGCACCAGGTCTAGCCAAAAACATTCAGTACTTC. It is translated as CASSEAPGLAKNIQYF.

V usage is TRBV29-1 and J usage is TRBJ2-5; D remains ambiguous. The CDR3 loop spans 14 amino acids. The germline gives CDR1 SQVTM, CDR2 ANQGSEA. Trimming stripped 6 bases from V and 5 bases from J, with 19 bases between. The CDR3 nucleotides read TGCAGCGTGGCCCCGGTTTCGGGTAGGGAGACCCAGTACTTC. Translating gives CSVAPVSGRETQYF.

This CDR3 is CASRDSPNEKLFF. CDR3 coding DNA: TGTGCCAGCCGGGACTCCCCTAATGAAAAACTGTTTTTT. V gene TRBV28 combines with J gene TRBJ1-4; tentative D call: TRBD1 (5 bases). The germline CDR1 and CDR2 sequences are MDHEN and SYDVKM. Between the trimmed V and J ends, which lost 8 bases and 3 bases, there was a span of 10 bases. The CDR3 loop spans 13 amino acids.

V is TRBV4-2 and J is TRBJ2-2; a possible D gene is TRBD2 (5 bases). Trimming removed 0 bases at V and 7 bases at J, with 12 bases between. Germline V gene sequence: CDR1 LGHNA, CDR2 YNFKEQ. This CDR3 spans 15 amino acids. This CDR3 is CASSQDRGVGGELFF. CDR3 nucleotides: TGTGCCAGCAGCCAAGATCGGGGTGTGGGCGGGGAGCTGTTTTTT.

The chain combines TRBV4-1 with TRBJ2-2, with a possible D match to TRBD1 (6 bases). This CDR3 spans 16 amino acids. Between the trimmed V and J ends, which lost 4 bases and 1 base, there was a span of 13 bases. Germline V gene sequence: CDR1 MGHRA, CDR2 YSYEKL. This CDR3 is CASSPIGQRNTGELFF. In DNA form, the CDR3 reads TGCGCCAGCAGCCCAATAGGACAGAGGAACACCGGGGAGCTGTTTTTT.

This sequence joins TRBV27 and TRBJ1-1; the D gene is possibly TRBD1 (5 bases). V was clipped by 0 bases and J by 1 base, with 6 bases between them. The CDR3 totals 14 residues. CDR1 is MNHEY, CDR2 SMNVEV, per germline (reference sequence). The CDR3 DNA sequence: TGTGCCAGCAGTTTATCAGGGGCGAACACTGAAGCTTTCTTT. Amino acids: CASSLSGANTEAFF.

The V and J genes are TRBV29-1 and TRBJ1-1; weak D call: TRBD1 (6 bases). The germline gives CDR1 SQVTM, CDR2 ANQGSEA. The V and J ends lost 6 bases and 4 bases respectively, with 21 bases between them. This CDR3 comprises 15 residues. DNA of the CDR3: TGCAGCGTCGACATGACAGGCCTAGAGGGCACTGAAGCTTTCTTT. Amino acid sequence: CSVDMTGLEGTEAFF.

The V gene is TRBV28, the J gene TRBJ2-5; 8 bases agree with TRBD1. Germline values: CDR1 MDHEN, CDR2 SYDVKM. This CDR3 contains 10 residues. In nucleotides, the CDR3 is TGTGGGACAGGGCAAGAGACCCAGTACTTC. It yields the protein CGTGQETQYF. The whole variable domain, remainder taken from reference TRBV28 and TRBJ2-5, is DVKVTQSSRYLVKRTGEKVFLECVQDMDHENMFWYRQDPGLGLRLIYFSYDVKMKEKGDIPEGYSVSREKKERFSLILESASTNQTSMYLCGTGQETQYFGPGTRLLVL.

For the CDR3, the DNA is TGTGCCAGCAGCCACCTCGGACAGGGCCGAGGAAACACCATATATTTT. It yields the protein CASSHLGQGRGNTIYF. The chain employs TRBV14 and TRBJ1-3; 8 nucleotides agree with TRBD1. Germline CDR1 and CDR2: SGHDN and FVKESK. Trimming removed 3 bases from V and 4 bases from J; junction bases left unmatched: 8. CDR3 length: 16 residues.

The chain uses TRBV21-1 and TRBJ1-2; the D call TRBD1 from the table was never checked on the DNA. TRBV21-1 is shown as a pseudogene. This CDR3 is 14 amino acids long. The CDR3 DNA follows: TGTGCCAGCAGCAAAGTACAGGGACCTGGCGGCTACACCTTC. Protein: CASSKVQGPGGYTF.

V gene TRBV9 combines with J gene TRBJ2-3; 11 nucleotides align to TRBD2. Germline V gene lookup returns CDR1 SGDLS and CDR2 YYNGEE. CDR3 size: 16 residues. V gave up 0 bases and J gave up 3 bases; unmatched junction bases: 3. CDR3 sequence reads: CASSVGGTSGTDTQYF. For the CDR3, the DNA is TGTGCCAGCAGCGTAGGGGGGACTAGCGGTACAGATACGCAGTATTTT. Based on the CDR3 plus reference TRBV9 and TRBJ2-3, the full variable domain is DSGVTQTPKHLITATGQRVTLRCSPRSGDLSVYWYQQSLDQGLQFLIQYYNGEERAKGNILERFSAQQFPDLHSELNLSSLELGDSALYFCASSVGGTSGTDTQYFGPGTRLTVL.

This clone was found once. V is TRBV25-1 and J is TRBJ1-2; D is perhaps TRBD1 (5 bases). CDR3 length: 15 residues. Germline CDR1 is MGHDK and CDR2 is SYGVNS. Trimming left V 1 base short and J 1 base short, with 10 bases between. DNA for the CDR3: TGTGCCAGCAGTGAATGGCAGGGTGGTAACTATGGCTACACCTTC. It encodes CASSEWQGGNYGYTF.

Regarding this clone: An end of the junction differs from the germline gene, which may be a read error. The rearrangement links TRBV28 to TRBJ1-4; TRBD1 matches at 8 bases. Germline-derived CDR1 and CDR2 are MDHEN and SYDVKM. The length of the CDR3 is 15 residues. The chain's CDR3 is CASSLYQGAGEKLFF. The CDR3, as DNA: TGTGCCAGCAGCTTATATCAGGGGGCAGGGGAAAAACTGTTTTTT.

The genes are TRBV5-8 and TRBJ2-1, with 8 bases aligning to TRBD2. The J segment lost 8 bases and the V segment lost 0 bases, leaving 7 bases of the junction unmatched. The CDR3 is 15 amino acids. Germline-derived CDR1 and CDR2 are SGHTS and YDEGEE. CDR3 protein: CASSLGGGPVDEQFF. The CDR3 nucleotides are TGTGCCAGCAGCTTGGGCGGGGGGCCGGTAGATGAGCAGTTCTTC.

This clone was seen a few times. This chain joins TRBV10-3 and TRBJ2-3; tentatively, D is TRBD2 (7 bases). Between the trimmed V and J ends, which lost 2 bases and 2 bases, there was a span of 23 bases. The CDR3 is 19 amino acids. The germline gives CDR1 ENHRY, CDR2 SYGVKD. The CDR3 DNA is TGTGCCATCAGTGAGCAACTGGATCCGGGCGCGGGGGCCACAGATACGCAGTATTTT. It translates to CAISEQLDPGAGATDTQYF.

Note on this clone: Different DNA sequences within this sample yield the same CDR3. The chain couples TRBV19 to TRBJ2-7, with D perhaps TRBD1 (5 bases). The germline CDR1 and CDR2 sequences are LNHDA and SQIVND (reference sequence). V was clipped by 1 base and J by 2 bases, with 9 bases between them. The CDR3 runs to 14 residues. CDR3 sequence reads: CASSIGQGAYEQYF. The CDR3 region has the DNA TGTGCCAGTAGTATAGGCCAGGGTGCCTACGAGCAGTACTTC.

This clone came up once. The V call is TRBV11-2, the J call TRBJ2-1; D is perhaps TRBD2 (7 bases). Germline-derived CDR1 and CDR2 are SGHAT and FQNNGV. V was clipped by 5 bases and J by 7 bases, with 18 bases between them. This CDR3 is 15 amino acids long. The CDR3 region has the DNA TGTGCCAGCAGCGAGGTAGGGGGGGAGAAGAATGAGCAGTTCTTC. Its protein is CASSEVGGEKNEQFF.

CDR3 loop: CASSIARGTQYF. CDR3 sequence (DNA): TGTGCCAGCAGTATCGCCAGGGGGACCCAGTACTTC. This chain connects TRBV28 to TRBJ2-5; a weak D match, TRBD1 (6 bases). This CDR3 comprises 12 residues. V lost 5 bases, J lost 7 bases, and 11 bases lay in between. The germline V gene encodes CDR1 MDHEN and CDR2 SYDVKM.

This clone was counted between two and nine times. The chain carries TRBV11-2 and TRBJ2-3, with 8 bases fitting TRBD1. J was trimmed by 1 base and V by 4 bases; bases with no gene match: 1. Germline values: CDR1 SGHAT, CDR2 FQNNGV. The CDR3 is 14 residues long. CDR3 in amino acids: CASSSDRGTDTQYF. Here the CDR3 DNA reads TGTGCCAGCAGCTCGGACAGGGGCACAGATACGCAGTATTTT.